This TCR beta chain emerged from a study of CD8+CD57+ T cells in acquired aplastic anemia. CDR3 and TCR beta VDJ profiling relied on a genomic DNA template. Using its own MiXCR run on the reads, TCRdb lists one record per CDR3 protein. The data contain just over 200,000 distinct CDR3 sequences, 60% to 80% of them singletons. Patients selected for sequencing had displayed CD8+CD57+ cell expansion by flow cytometry. This CDR3 region has 15 residues. The germline V gene has CDR1 DFQATT and CDR2 SNEGSKA (reference sequence). Trimming pared 3 bases from V and 3 bases from J, leaving 15 bases between. Sequencing was carried out using sorted CD4+, CD8+, or CD8+CD57+ T cells (not recorded which) from PBMCs. V and J are TRBV20-1 and TRBJ2-1; D gene ambiguous. This clonotype was sampled from a human donor with aplastic anemia. The CDR3 here is CSASQASLLYNEQFF. The CDR3 coding sequence is TGCAGTGCTAGTCAGGCTAGTCTCCTCTACAATGAGCAGTTCTTC.